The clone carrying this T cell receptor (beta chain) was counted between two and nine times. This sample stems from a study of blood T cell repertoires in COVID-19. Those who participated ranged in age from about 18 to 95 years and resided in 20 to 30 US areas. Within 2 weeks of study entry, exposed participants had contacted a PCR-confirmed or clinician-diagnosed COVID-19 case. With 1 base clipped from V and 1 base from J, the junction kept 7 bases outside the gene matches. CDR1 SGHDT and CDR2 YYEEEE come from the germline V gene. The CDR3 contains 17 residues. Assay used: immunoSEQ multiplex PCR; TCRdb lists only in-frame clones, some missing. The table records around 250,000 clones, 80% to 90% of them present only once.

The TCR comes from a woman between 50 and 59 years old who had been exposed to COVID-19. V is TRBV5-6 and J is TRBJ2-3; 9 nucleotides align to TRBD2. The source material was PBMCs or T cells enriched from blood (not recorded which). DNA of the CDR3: TGTGCCAGCAGCTTGATAGTGGCGGGGGGGCGCACAGATACGCAGTATTTT. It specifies CASSLIVAGGRTDTQYF.